The 19 T cell receptor beta chains below all came from one sample that was sequenced in a study of blood T cells in healthy people across ages. The authors ran a second PCR of roughly 6 to 11 cycles using a sample-barcoded 5' primer and a J-beta primer mix. TCRdb processed the 5' RACE reads anew with MiXCR; each CDR3 protein has one entry. The sample shows over a million distinct CDR3 sequences, around 43% of them seen only once. Sequencing was performed on blood. These receptors all come from a woman between 55 and 75 years old in good health.

This chain connects TRBV6-6 to TRBJ2-6; tentative D call: TRBD2 (5 bases). The CDR3 runs to 16 residues. The V gene lost 5 bases and the J gene lost 4 bases, with 15 bases spanning the gap. CDR1 and CDR2 from the germline V gene are MNHNY and SVGAGI (reference sequence). The CDR3 is CASSGSGGPGANVLTF. The CDR3 DNA sequence: TGTGCCAGCAGTGGGTCAGGAGGACCCGGGGCCAACGTCCTGACTTTC.

This chain joins TRBV5-6 and TRBJ2-1; 14 bases line up with TRBD2. Looked up from germline, CDR1 is SGHDT and CDR2 is YYEEEE. The CDR3 consists of 18 residues. V gave up 6 bases and J gave up 1 base; unmatched junction bases: 9. This chain's CDR3 is CASTPGLAGARSYNEQFF. CDR3 sequence (DNA): TGTGCCAGCACCCCGGGACTAGCGGGAGCGAGGTCCTACAATGAGCAGTTCTTC.

The sample holds a few counts of this clonotype. J is TRBJ2-1 and V is TRBV6-1; D is tentatively TRBD1 or TRBD2 (5 bases each). This CDR3 spans 15 amino acids. Germline CDR1 MNHNS, CDR2 SASEGT. Trimming took off 6 bases at V and 5 bases at J, with 17 bases between the two ends. CDR3 coding DNA: TGTGCCAGCAGACAAAATTTGGGACCCCACAATGAGCAGTTCTTC. Translated: CASRQNLGPHNEQFF.

This clonotype was observed a handful of times. The V gene is TRBV5-5, the J gene TRBJ1-5, with a tentative D call TRBD1 (6 bases). The germline gives CDR1 SGHKS, CDR2 YYEKEE (reference sequence). Trimming removed 0 bases from V and 4 bases from J, with 11 bases in between. The CDR3 consists of 15 residues. The CDR3 loop is CASSLAPRGNQPQHF. The DNA of the CDR3 is TGTGCCAGCAGCTTGGCCCCCAGGGGTAATCAGCCCCAGCATTTT.

This chain connects TRBV7-2 to TRBJ2-7; D may be TRBD1 (6 bases). The V gene lost 2 bases and the J gene lost 7 bases, with 15 bases spanning the gap. The CDR3 loop spans 14 amino acids. Germline CDR1 SGHTA, CDR2 FQGNSA. The CDR3 spells CASSLPSRGWEQYF. The CDR3 DNA reads as TGTGCCAGCAGCTTACCCTCTAGGGGGTGGGAGCAGTACTTC.

The V and J genes are TRBV10-3 and TRBJ2-7, with 7 nucleotides matching TRBD2. The CDR3 spans 15 residues. The V gene's germline CDR1 is ENHRY and CDR2 SYGVKD. Losses at the gene ends were 3 bases for V and 6 bases for J; bases not matched to a gene: 11. The CDR3 sequence is CAISDKRLASSEQYF. CDR3 sequence (DNA): TGTGCCATCAGTGACAAACGACTAGCAAGTAGCGAGCAGTACTTC.

The chain links TRBV12-3 or TRBV12-4 to TRBJ1-5, with D possibly TRBD1 on 5 matching bases. Trimming shortened V by 2 bases and J by 1 base, and 15 bases separated the two germline ends. This CDR3 comprises 17 residues. DNA for the CDR3: TGTGCCAGCAGTTTAAGTGGAGGCAGGGTAAGCAATCAGCCCCAGCATTTT. Translated: CASSLSGGRVSNQPQHF.

The rearrangement uses TRBV5-1 and TRBJ2-1; D is perhaps TRBD1 or TRBD2 (6 bases each). The CDR3 length is 16 residues. Germline CDR1 and CDR2: SGHRS and YFSETQ. V lost 0 bases and J 1 base, leaving 11 bases between the germline ends. Here the CDR3 DNA reads TGCGCCAGCAGCTTGGAGTGGGGGGCGTCCTACAATGAGCAGTTCTTC. This sequence encodes CASSLEWGASYNEQFF.

The sample holds one count of this clonotype. A read error may produce the germline difference seen at one junction end. The J gene is TRBJ1-2, the V gene TRBV25-1, with 9 bases lining up with TRBD1. Germline V gene data show CDR1 as MGHDK and CDR2 as SYGVNS. This CDR3 spans 15 amino acids. The CDR3: CASSDGDRALDGCTF. DNA of the CDR3: TGTGCCAGCAGTGACGGGGACAGGGCACTTGATGGCTGCACCTTC.

Concerning this clonotype itself: A read error may produce the germline difference seen at one junction end. This sequence joins TRBV5-1 and TRBJ1-2; a weak D match, TRBD1 (6 bases). Per germline, CDR1 SGHRS and CDR2 YFSETQ. The CDR3 loop spans 13 amino acids. The CDR3 reads CTSSSTGNYGYTF. The CDR3 region has the DNA TGCACCAGCAGCTCTACAGGGAACTATGGCTACACCTTC.

In the case of this clonotype: At one end, the junction sequence differs from germline, possibly due to a read error. The chain links TRBV2 to TRBJ2-4; tentative D call: TRBD1 (5 bases). There are 13 residues in the CDR3. Looked up from germline, CDR1 is SNHLY and CDR2 is FYNNEI. CDR3 in amino acids: CASNLGPENIQYF. The DNA for the CDR3 is TGTGCTAGCAACCTGGGGCCCGAAAACATTCAGTACTTC.

The J gene is TRBJ2-5, the V gene TRBV27, with D perhaps being TRBD1 or TRBD2 (5 bases each). The CDR3 runs 13 residues. CDR1 MNHEY and CDR2 SMNVEV come from the germline V gene (reference sequence). The V end lost 5 bases, the J end lost 7 bases, and 14 bases lay between the germline ends. CDR3: CASSPGTGLTQYF. Written as DNA, the CDR3 is TGTGCCAGCAGTCCCGGGACCGGCTTGACCCAGTACTTC.

This clonotype has just a few counts. The chain carries TRBV29-1 and TRBJ1-2, with D perhaps matching TRBD1 (6 bases). The germline V gene has CDR1 SQVTM and CDR2 ANQGSEA. The CDR3 has 14 amino acids. V shed 0 bases and J shed 6 bases, with 14 bases lying between them. In nucleotides, the CDR3 is TGCAGCGTTGAAGATGAACAGGGCCGGGATGGCTACACCTTC. It codes for CSVEDEQGRDGYTF.

About this clonotype: Relative to the germline gene, one junction end is altered; a read error may explain this. V is TRBV29-1 and J is TRBJ2-2, with D perhaps matching TRBD1 or TRBD2 (5 bases each). CDR1 and CDR2 from the germline V gene are SQVTM and ANQGSEA. The CDR3 is 15 amino acids. CDR3 nucleotides: TGCAGCGTCGCCGGGGCCGGCGCGAACACCGGGGAGCAGTTTTTT. Translation: CSVAGAGANTGEQFF.

The rearrangement links TRBV30 to TRBJ2-1; possible D gene TRBD2, 7 bases. V was clipped by 2 bases and J by 5 bases, with 16 bases between them. The CDR3 is 15 residues long. In germline, CDR1 is GTSNPN, CDR2 SVGIG (reference sequence). The CDR3 here is CAWSPRGAPDNEQFF. CDR3 in DNA: TGTGCCTGGAGTCCCCGGGGGGCGCCGGACAATGAGCAGTTCTTC.

The rearrangement uses TRBV12-3 or TRBV12-4 and TRBJ2-7; weak D call: TRBD1 (6 bases). This CDR3 region has 12 residues. Trimming took off 6 bases at V and 6 bases at J, with 12 bases between the two ends. CDR3 amino acids: CASRLQGREQYF. CDR3 sequence (DNA): TGTGCCAGCAGGCTACAGGGTCGCGAGCAGTACTTC.

The V gene is TRBV12-3 or TRBV12-4, the J gene TRBJ1-2; D is possibly TRBD1 (6 bases). There are 14 residues in the CDR3. V gave up 6 bases and J gave up 5 bases, with 16 bases separating them. The DNA for the CDR3 is TGTGCCAGCAGAGACACCGGGGGCCCTTATGGCTACACCTTC. Protein sequence: CASRDTGGPYGYTF.

As for this clonotype: The junction departs from germline at one end; a sequencing error may be responsible. This chain uses TRBV6-1 with TRBJ2-7; 13 bases align to TRBD2. Germline CDR1 MNHNS, CDR2 SASEGT. The CDR3 length is 17 residues. CDR3 in amino acids: CASSQGLAGAGSYERYF. CDR3 nucleotide sequence: TGTGCCAGCAGTCAAGGACTAGCGGGAGCTGGCTCCTACGAGCGGTACTTC.

A few counts support this clonotype. The chain couples TRBV7-3 to TRBJ2-1; 7 bases fit TRBD1. The CDR3 spans 17 residues. In germline, CDR1 is SGHTA, CDR2 FQGTGA. The V and J ends lost 2 bases and 4 bases, in that order; junction bases with no gene match: 11. As DNA, the CDR3 is TGTGCCAGCAGCTTAGGAATATGGGGACAGAAATACAATGAGCAGTTCTTC. Its protein product is CASSLGIWGQKYNEQFF. Full variable domain (rest looked up from reference TRBV7-3 and TRBJ2-1): GAGVSQTPSNKVTEKGKYVELRCDPISGHTALYWYRQSLGQGPEFLIYFQGTGAADDSGLPNDRFFAVRPEGSVSTLKIQRTERGDSAVYLCASSLGIWGQKYNEQFFGPGTRLTVL.